The table lists the clone carrying this TCR beta chain with a few counts. Its specificity is not known. The data were obtained in a study of regulatory T cells in long-lasting Graves disease. Regarding time point: newly diagnosed GD, antithyroid drugs for less than 3 months. RNA extracted from PBMCs served as the sequencing template. General study findings and limits: Persistent disease showed a preference for TRBV28, TRBJ1-2 and TRBJ2-5.

The germline CDR1 and CDR2 sequences are MNHEY and SVGAGI. V gave up 2 bases and J gave up 5 bases; unmatched junction bases: 5. The CDR3 has 15 amino acids. Building of the TCR beta libraries involved iRepertoire HTBI primers and Arm-PCR of CDR3 regions. MiXCR, run by TCRdb on the multiplex PCR reads, gives a single entry per CDR3 protein. The sample has 350,000 to 500,000 distinct CDR3 sequences, around 15% seen once. Separately, the same data were catalogued under a study of T cells in Graves' hyperthyroidism and ophthalmopathy.

The chain couples TRBV6-5 to TRBJ1-1; 10 bases line up with TRBD1. The sequence was obtained from a woman younger than 30 with Graves disease. Sequences were derived from peripheral blood mononuclear cells (PBMCs), sampled at new diagnosis, from a patient treated with antithyroid drugs. The DNA for the CDR3 is TGTGCCAGCAGTTACACTGGGACAGGGGAAACTGAAGCTTTCTTT. It specifies CASSYTGTGETEAFF.